The T cell receptor (beta chain) described here comes from a study of PD-1 blockade in classical Hodgkin lymphoma. Study-wide results and limits: It was CD4+ TCR diversity, not CD8+, that rose significantly by C4D1.

Produced via immunoSEQ multiplex PCR; TCRdb's table is partial and in-frame only. Of tens of thousands of clones in the sample, 80% are singletons; the top ten hold about a sixth. Each patient's relapse followed autologous stem cell transplantation, and brentuximab vedotin exposure varied. Only one count was recorded for this clone. The target antigen is unknown. The source material was peripheral blood mononuclear cells (PBMCs), sampled before the second cycle of nivolumab. The receptor was isolated from a human donor with classical Hodgkin lymphoma.

Here the CDR3 reads CATETSGTTGELFF. CDR3 coding DNA: TGTGCCACCGAAACTAGCGGGACGACCGGGGAGCTGTTTTTT. The chain has TRBV5-4 and TRBJ2-2, with TRBD2 matching over 10 bases. Germline V gives CDR1 SGHNT, CDR2 YYREEE (reference sequence). V lost 9 bases and J lost 5; bases outside the gene matches: 7. The CDR3 sequence is 14 residues long.